This T cell receptor (beta chain) originates from a study of T cell responses to AZD1222 COVID-19 vaccine. Regarding the study as a whole: At 160-218 and 743-854, vaccine-associated CD4 TCRs were dominant, and they spanned spike. The reported proportion of spike-specific TCRs targeting unmutated variant regions was nearly half. Clonal diversity may have been underestimated in mostly white British donors. Just a handful of AZD1222 recipients tested seropositive at baseline.

V was clipped by 1 base and J by 8 bases, with 17 bases between them. CDR1 and CDR2 from the germline V gene are SEHNR and FQNEAQ (reference sequence). The CDR3 is 15 amino acids. Method: immunoSEQ multiplex PCR; TCRdb's copy keeps in-frame clones and lacks some. The sample lists approximately 120,000 clones, 88% occurring once. In its sample, this clone is medium-sized. Its antigen remains unknown. The receptor was isolated from an adult in good health. The sequencing used peripheral blood, collected on day 0 of MenACWY control vaccination. This chain links TRBV7-9 with TRBJ1-2; the D gene is possibly TRBD1 (5 bases). CDR3 bases: TGTGCCAGCAGCTTAGGAATGGGGTCAGGGAGCGGCTACACCTTC. This translates into CASSLGMGSGSGYTF.